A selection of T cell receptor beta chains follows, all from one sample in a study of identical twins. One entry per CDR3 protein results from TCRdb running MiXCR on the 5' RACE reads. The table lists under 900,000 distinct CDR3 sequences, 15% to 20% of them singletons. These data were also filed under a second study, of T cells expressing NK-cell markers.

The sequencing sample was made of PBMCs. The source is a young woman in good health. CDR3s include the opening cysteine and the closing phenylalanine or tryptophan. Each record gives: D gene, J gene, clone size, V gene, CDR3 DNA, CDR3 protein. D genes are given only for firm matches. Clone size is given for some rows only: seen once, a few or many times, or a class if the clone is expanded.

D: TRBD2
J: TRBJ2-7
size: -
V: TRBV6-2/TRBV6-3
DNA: TGTGCCAGCAGCCAGAGGGACCCCGGGAGGTTCTACGAGCAGTACTTC
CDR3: CASSQRDPGRFYEQYF

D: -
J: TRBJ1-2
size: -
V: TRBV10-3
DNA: TGTGCCATCAGTGAGGACCGGGACGGAGACCAGGGCTACACCTTC
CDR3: CAISEDRDGDQGYTF

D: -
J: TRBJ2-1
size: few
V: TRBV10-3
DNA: TGTGCCATCCAGGGGCCGTATAACAATGAGCAGTTCTTC
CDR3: CAIQGPYNNEQFF

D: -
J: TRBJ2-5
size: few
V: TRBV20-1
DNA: TGCAGTGCCACAGACGTAACACAAGAGACCCAGTACTTC
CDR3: CSATDVTQETQYF

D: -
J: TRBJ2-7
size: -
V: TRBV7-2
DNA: TGTGCCAGCAGACAGGGTCCCCACGAGCAGTACTTC
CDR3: CASRQGPHEQYF

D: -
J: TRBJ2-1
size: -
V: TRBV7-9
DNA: TGTGCCAGCAGCTTAGGTGGGTCGGGCCCCAATGAGCAGTTCTTC
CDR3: CASSLGGSGPNEQFF

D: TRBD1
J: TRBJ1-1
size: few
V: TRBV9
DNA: TGTGCCAGCAGCCCCCGGGGGGACAGTCTGGGGACTGAAGCTTTCTTT
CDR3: CASSPRGDSLGTEAFF

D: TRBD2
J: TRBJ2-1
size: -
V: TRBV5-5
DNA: TGTGCCAGCAGCTTGGTTCCGGGACTAGGGGGTGAGCAGTTCTTC
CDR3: CASSLVPGLGGEQFF

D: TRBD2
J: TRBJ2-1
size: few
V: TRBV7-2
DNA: TGTGCCAGCAGCGAGGTAGCGGGAGGTAGACATGAGCAGTTCTTC
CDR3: CASSEVAGGRHEQFF

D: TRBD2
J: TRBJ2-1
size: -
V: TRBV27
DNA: TGTGCCAGCAGCAACGCCGGGACTAGTAGCCATGAGCAGTTCTTC
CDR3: CASSNAGTSSHEQFF

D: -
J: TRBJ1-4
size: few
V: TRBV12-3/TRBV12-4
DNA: TGTGCCAGCAGCCTCCACGGGACTAAATCTGAAAAACTGTTTTTT
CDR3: CASSLHGTKSEKLFF

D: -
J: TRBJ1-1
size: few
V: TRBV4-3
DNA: TGCGCCAGCAGCCAAGCAGTTCATAGGGCCAGCAACACTGAAGCTTTCTTT
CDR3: CASSQAVHRASNTEAFF

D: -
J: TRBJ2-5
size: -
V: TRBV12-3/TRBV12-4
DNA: TGTGCCAGCAGTTTGGGGGGGGCCCGGGAGACCCAGTACTTC
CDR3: CASSLGGARETQYF

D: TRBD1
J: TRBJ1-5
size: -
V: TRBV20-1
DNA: TGCAGTGCTTCCGACAGGGGGCGGGTCCAGCCCCAGCATTTT
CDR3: CSASDRGRVQPQHF

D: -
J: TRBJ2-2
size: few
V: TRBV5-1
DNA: TGCGCCAGCAGCTTCGGGGCCACCGGGGAGCTGTTTTTT
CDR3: CASSFGATGELFF

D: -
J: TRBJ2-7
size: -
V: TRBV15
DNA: TGTGCCACCAGCAGAGGAACCACCTACGAGCAGTACTTC
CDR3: CATSRGTTYEQYF

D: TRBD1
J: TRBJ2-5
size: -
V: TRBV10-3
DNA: TGTGCCACAGGGGGGACAGGGGGAGAGACCCAGTACTTC
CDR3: CATGGTGGETQYF

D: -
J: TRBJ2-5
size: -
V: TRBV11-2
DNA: TGTGCCAGCAGCTTTTCGGTAGAGACCCAGTACTTC
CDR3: CASSFSVETQYF

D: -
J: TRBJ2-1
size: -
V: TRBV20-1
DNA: TGCAGTGCTTCCCTCAGCGAGGAAGAGCAGTTCTTC
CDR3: CSASLSEEEQFF

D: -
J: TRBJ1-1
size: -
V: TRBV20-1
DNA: TGCAGTGCCGAAGTCCCGGGGATGAACACTGAAGCTTTCTTT
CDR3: CSAEVPGMNTEAFF

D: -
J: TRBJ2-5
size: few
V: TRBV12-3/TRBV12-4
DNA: TGTGCCAGCAGGTTCAGAGAGACCCAGTACTTC
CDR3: CASRFRETQYF

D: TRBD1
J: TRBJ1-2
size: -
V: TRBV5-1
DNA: TGCGCCAGCAGTTATCCGGTTTCGGCCTCCCAGGGGGAGGGCTACACCTTC
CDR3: CASSYPVSASQGEGYTF

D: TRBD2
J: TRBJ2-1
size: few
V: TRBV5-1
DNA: TGCGCCAGCAGCTTGAGGGGACTAGCGGGCCCCAATGAGCAGTTCTTC
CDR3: CASSLRGLAGPNEQFF

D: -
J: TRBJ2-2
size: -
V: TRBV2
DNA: TGTGCCAGCAGTGACAGGACGAACACCGGGGAGCTGTTTTTT
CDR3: CASSDRTNTGELFF

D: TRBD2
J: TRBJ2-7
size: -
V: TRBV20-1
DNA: TGCAGTGCTGAGGGAAGAGGGGGCGCAGGGAGCGGGAGGTGGGGCGAGCAGTACTTC
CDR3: CSAEGRGGAGSGRWGEQYF

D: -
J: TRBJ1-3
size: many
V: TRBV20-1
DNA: TGCAGTGCTAGTGCCGGGACTGGAAACACCATATATTTT
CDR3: CSASAGTGNTIYF

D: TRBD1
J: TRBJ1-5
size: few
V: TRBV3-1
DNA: TGTGCCAGCAGCCCAGGACAGGGGAAGGGGGATAGCAATCAGCCCCAGCATTTT
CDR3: CASSPGQGKGDSNQPQHF

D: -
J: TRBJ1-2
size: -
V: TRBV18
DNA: TGTGCCAGCTCACCACCCGAGTCTAACTATGGCTACACCTTC
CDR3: CASSPPESNYGYTF

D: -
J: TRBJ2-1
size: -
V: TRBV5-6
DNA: TGTGCCAGCAGTACGCTGGACTACTACAATGAGCAGTTCTTC
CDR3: CASSTLDYYNEQFF

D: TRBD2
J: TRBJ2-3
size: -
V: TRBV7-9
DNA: TGTGCCAGCAGCCGGACTAGCGGGCGACACACAGATACGCAGTATTTT
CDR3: CASSRTSGRHTDTQYF

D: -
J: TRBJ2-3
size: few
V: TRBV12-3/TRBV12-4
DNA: TGTGCCAGCAGTTCAAGTCAGTCTTTATCGCAGTATTTT
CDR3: CASSSSQSLSQYF

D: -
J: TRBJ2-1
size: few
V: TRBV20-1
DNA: TGCAGTGCGTGCTTCGGGGCCTTACGTCCTGAGCAGTTCTTC
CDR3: CSACFGALRPEQFF

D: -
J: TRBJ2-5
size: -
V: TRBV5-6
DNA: TGTGCCAGCAGCTTGGGAGTCAGACAGACACAAGAGACCCAGTACTTC
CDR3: CASSLGVRQTQETQYF

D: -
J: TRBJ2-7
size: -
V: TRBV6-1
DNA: TGTGCCAGCACCCCGCGGGGGCAAGAGGCATTCTCCCACGAGCAGTACTTC
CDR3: CASTPRGQEAFSHEQYF

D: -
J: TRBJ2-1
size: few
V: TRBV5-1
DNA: TGCGCCAGCAGTTCCCTCCCCCGTGCAGCCCGGTTAAGCTACAATGAGCAGTTCTTC
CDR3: CASSSLPRAARLSYNEQFF

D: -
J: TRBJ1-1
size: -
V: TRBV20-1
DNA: TGCAGTGCTAAAGAAGCGGGGATGAACACTGAAGCTTTCTTT
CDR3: CSAKEAGMNTEAFF

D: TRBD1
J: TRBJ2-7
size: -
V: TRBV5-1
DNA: TGCGCCAGCAGCACAATCGACAGGGGCGGCGAGCAGTACTTC
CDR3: CASSTIDRGGEQYF

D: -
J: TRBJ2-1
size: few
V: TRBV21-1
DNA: TGTGCCAGCAGCAAAGTACGGCGGGGCGACATCTCCTACAATGAGCAGTTCTTC
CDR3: CASSKVRRGDISYNEQFF